This T cell receptor beta chain was observed in a study of post-analysis software for immune sequencing data. This clonotype occurred a few times. Antigen: not known. Whole-study results and caveats: Compared with controls, patients had more of about 5 TRBV segments, including TRBV5-6, TRBV5-1 and TRBV20-1.

The CDR3 contains 15 residues. Germline CDR1 SGHTA, CDR2 FQGNSA. V was pared by 4 bases and J by 0 bases, with 12 bases between. cDNA libraries of TCR beta carried unique molecular identifiers. MiXCR, run by TCRdb on the PCR reads, gives a single entry per CDR3 protein. The data hold 380,000 or so distinct CDR3 sequences, with 30% to 45% observed a single time. The chain joins TRBV7-2 to TRBJ2-5; tentative D call: TRBD1 (5 bases). This receptor was identified in a girl between 5 and 17 years old with multiple sclerosis. Material for sequencing was blood. CDR3 sequence: CASSWAGMYQETQYF. The CDR3 DNA follows: TGTGCCAGCAGCTGGGCAGGGATGTACCAAGAGACCCAGTACTTC.